These T cell receptor beta chains were read from a single sample in a study of shared clonotypes between healthy human individuals. Sequencing used immunoSEQ multiplex PCR; TCRdb keeps in-frame clones, though not all of them. The table shows millions of clones, with roughly 95% occurring only once. Material: naive CD8+ T cells sorted from blood. These receptor sequences come from a man aged 18 to 35 in good health. The CDR3 runs from the conserved cysteine through the conserved F or W. Each record gives: V gene, J gene, clone size, D gene, CDR3 protein, CDR3 DNA. The D gene is left open where the match is weak. Clone size is stated in some rows and not others, as once, few, many or a class when expanded.

>TRBV5-6|TRBJ2-7|once|-
CASSLPGAYEQYF
TGTGCCAGCAGCTTGCCAGGGGCCTACGAGCAGTACTTC
>TRBV19|TRBJ2-7|-|-
CASSIGGAEQYF
TGTGCCAGTAGTATCGGAGGGGCAGAGCAGTACTTC
>TRBV10-3|TRBJ2-2|-|-
CAISESRGQTTTGELFF
TGTGCCATCAGTGAGTCTCGGGGGCAGACCACCACCGGGGAGCTGTTTTTT
>TRBV9|TRBJ2-1|-|TRBD2
CASSVYSAGAHEQFF
TGTGCCAGCAGCGTATACTCGGCGGGAGCGCACGAGCAGTTCTTC
>TRBV6-5|TRBJ1-2|-|-
CASKNGLWGYTF
TGTGCCAGCAAAAACGGACTCTGGGGCTACACCTTC
>TRBV27|TRBJ2-3|-|TRBD2
CASSIMPGLSTDTQYF
TGTGCCAGCAGTATTATGCCGGGACTAAGCACAGATACGCAGTATTTT
>TRBV19|TRBJ2-2|-|-
CASTPSVPGRLNTGELFF
TGTGCCAGTACCCCGTCTGTACCGGGACGACTAAACACCGGGGAGCTGTTTTTT
>TRBV6-1|TRBJ2-7|-|TRBD1
CASSERVGQGLYEQYF
TGTGCCAGCAGTGAAAGAGTGGGACAGGGGCTCTACGAGCAGTACTTC
>TRBV15|TRBJ1-2|-|-
CATSSAEGVGVYGYTF
TGTGCCACCAGCAGTGCAGAGGGAGTTGGGGTCTATGGCTACACCTTC
>TRBV19|TRBJ1-1|-|-
CASSMAGEGEAFF
TGTGCCAGTAGTATGGCCGGGGAAGGGGAAGCTTTCTTT
>TRBV7-3|TRBJ1-1|-|TRBD1
CASSKTGTGAFF
TGTGCCAGCAGCAAGACAGGGACGGGGGCTTTCTTT
>TRBV4-1|TRBJ1-5|-|-
CASSQDAGDNQPQHF
TGCGCCAGCAGCCAAGACGCAGGGGACAATCAGCCCCAGCATTTT
>TRBV7-9|TRBJ1-5|-|TRBD1
CASSFDRESNQPQHF
TGTGCCAGCAGCTTCGACAGGGAGAGCAATCAGCCCCAGCATTTT
>TRBV6-6|TRBJ2-5|-|-
CASSYQTDSQETQYF
TGTGCCAGCAGTTACCAGACAGACTCCCAAGAGACCCAGTACTTC
>TRBV29-1|TRBJ2-7|-|-
CSVNPGGPAYEQYF
TGCAGCGTTAATCCAGGGGGGCCTGCCTACGAGCAGTACTTC
>TRBV5-1|TRBJ1-1|-|-
CASSLDRGPEAFF
TGCGCCAGCAGCTTGGATCGGGGGCCCGAAGCTTTCTTT